The next 4 T cell receptor beta chains were all read from a single sample in a study of prognosis after radiotherapy for stage I lung cancer. Genomic DNA served as the source from which two-round multiplex PCR generated TCR beta CDR3 amplicons. Primers specific to each TRBV and TRBJ gene were used in first-round PCR. MiXCR, applied by TCRdb to the multiplex PCR reads, yields one record per CDR3 protein. In the table there are some 13,000 distinct CDR3 sequences, 37% of which are singletons. The specimen was PBMCs, collected before or after stereotactic body radiation therapy (not recorded which). These receptors were collected from a donor aged 50 or older with non-small cell lung cancer.

Concerning this clonotype itself: With a much larger clone just one base away, this may be a read error. V and J are TRBV27 and TRBJ1-1, with D unresolved. Germline-derived CDR1 and CDR2 are MNHEY and SMNVEV (reference sequence). The CDR3 is made up of 12 amino acids. V was trimmed by 6 bases and J by 7 bases, leaving 12 bases between them. CDR3 sequence (DNA): TGTGCCAGCAGCCGGAGGCCTAGTGAAGCTTTCTTT. It specifies CASSRRPSEAFF.

For this clonotype: A much larger clone lies a single base off, so this may be a read error. V is TRBV10-3 and J is TRBJ2-2, with TRBD1 identical over 8 bases. This CDR3 region has 16 residues. Trimming cost V 4 bases and J 1 base; bases outside gene matches: 5. From germline, CDR1 is ENHRY and CDR2 SYGVKD. The CDR3, as DNA: TGTGCCATCAGTGCTCAGGGGGCCGAGAACACCGGGGAGCTGTTTTTT. This translates into CAISAQGAENTGELFF.

This clonotype was seen at least ten times. The chain joins TRBV14 to TRBJ1-1; a weak D match, TRBD1 (6 bases). Germline CDR1 SGHDN, CDR2 FVKESK. V lost 1 base, J lost 0 bases, and 9 bases lay in between. The CDR3 is 15 amino acids. CDR3 sequence: CASSQGTVLNTEAFF. As DNA, the CDR3 is TGTGCCAGCAGCCAAGGGACAGTTTTGAACACTGAAGCTTTCTTT.

This clonotype occurred many times. This sequence joins TRBV19 and TRBJ1-1, with unresolved D. Per the germline V gene, CDR1 is LNHDA and CDR2 is SQIVND (reference sequence). The CDR3 runs 13 residues. V was pared by 1 base and J by 1 base, with 4 bases between. CDR3 in amino acids: CASSIGENTEAFF. The DNA for the CDR3 is TGTGCCAGTAGTATAGGAGAGAACACTGAAGCTTTCTTT.